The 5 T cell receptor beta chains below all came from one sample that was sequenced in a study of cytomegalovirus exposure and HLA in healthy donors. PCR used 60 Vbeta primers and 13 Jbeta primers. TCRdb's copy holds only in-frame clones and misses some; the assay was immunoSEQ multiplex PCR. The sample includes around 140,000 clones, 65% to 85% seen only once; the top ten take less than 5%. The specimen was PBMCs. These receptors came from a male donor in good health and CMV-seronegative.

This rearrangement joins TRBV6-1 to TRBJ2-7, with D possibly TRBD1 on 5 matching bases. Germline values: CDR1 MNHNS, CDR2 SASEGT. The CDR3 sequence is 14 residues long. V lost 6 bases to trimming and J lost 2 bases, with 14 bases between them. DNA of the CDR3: TGTGCCAGCAGGACCCAGGGTCTTCCCTACGAGCAGTACTTC. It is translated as CASRTQGLPYEQYF.

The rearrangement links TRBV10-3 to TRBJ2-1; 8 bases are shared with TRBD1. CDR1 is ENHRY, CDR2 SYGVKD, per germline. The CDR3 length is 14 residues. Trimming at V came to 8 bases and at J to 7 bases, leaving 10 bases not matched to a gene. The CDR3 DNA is TGTGCCATCGCCGACACAGGGGGAGTAAATGAGCAGTTCTTC. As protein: CAIADTGGVNEQFF.

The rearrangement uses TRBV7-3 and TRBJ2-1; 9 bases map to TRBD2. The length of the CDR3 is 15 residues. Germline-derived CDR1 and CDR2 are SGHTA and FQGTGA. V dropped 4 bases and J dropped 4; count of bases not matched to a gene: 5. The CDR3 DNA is TGTGCCAGCAGCTCCGGGACTAGCATTTACAATGAGCAGTTCTTC. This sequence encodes CASSSGTSIYNEQFF.

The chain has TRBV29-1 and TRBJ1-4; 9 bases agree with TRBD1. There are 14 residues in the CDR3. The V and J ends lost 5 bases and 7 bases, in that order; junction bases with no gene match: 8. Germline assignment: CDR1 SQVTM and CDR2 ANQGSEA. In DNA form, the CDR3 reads TGCAGCGTTCACACAGGGGGCGCAGGTGAAAAACTGTTTTTT. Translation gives CSVHTGGAGEKLFF. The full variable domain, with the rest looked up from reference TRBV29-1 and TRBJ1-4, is SAVISQKPSRDICQRGTSLTIQCQVDSQVTMMFWYRQQPGQSLTLIATANQGSEATYESGFVIDKFPISRPNLTFSTLTVSNMSPEDSSIYLCSVHTGGAGEKLFFGSGTQLSVL.

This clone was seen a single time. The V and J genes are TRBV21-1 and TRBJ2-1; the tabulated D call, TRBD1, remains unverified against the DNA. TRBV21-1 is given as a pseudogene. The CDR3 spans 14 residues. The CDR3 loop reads CASPRETSYNEQFF. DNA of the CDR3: TGTGCCAGCCCCCGCGAGACATCCTACAATGAGCAGTTCTTC.